This T cell receptor beta chain was identified during a study of blood T cell repertoires in COVID-19. Study information: Both acute and convalescent COVID-19 samples were obtained from the United States, Italy and Spain.

In the original analysis: Amplification from reference gene primers served as the basis for estimated nucleated cell counts. TCRdb's table, derived via immunoSEQ multiplex PCR, lists solely in-frame clones and lacks some. V and J calls and clone size follow that table, whereas D and trimming were derived from the DNA. Of over 300,000 clones listed, around 89% are singletons. This CDR3 region has 19 residues. Germline CDR1 is DFQATT and CDR2 is SNEGSKA (reference sequence). Trimming removed 3 bases from V and 1 base from J; junction bases left unmatched: 10. This clone is a singleton in its sample. The rearrangement uses TRBV20-1 and TRBJ2-4; 15 bases are a match to TRBD2. The TCR comes from a man younger than 35 who had recovered from COVID-19. The sample comprised peripheral blood. CDR3 nucleotide sequence: TGCAGTGCTAGTCCCTCCGGACTAGCGGGAGGGCCGGCCAAAAACATTCAGTACTTC. This sequence encodes CSASPSGLAGGPAKNIQYF.